These T cell receptor beta chains were read from a single sample in a study of blood T cells in healthy people across ages. MiXCR, applied by TCRdb to the 5' RACE reads, yields one record per CDR3 protein. The sample shows about 1.6 million distinct CDR3 sequences, about 35% of them seen only once. Sequencing input: blood. Receptors were obtained from a woman aged 25 to 39 in good health. CDR3s include the opening cysteine and the closing phenylalanine or tryptophan. The order of the fields is V gene, clone size, J gene, D gene, CDR3 length, CDR3 DNA, CDR3 protein. D genes are given only for firm matches. Expanded clones get a size class; other rows say once, few or many, or leave the size out.

TRBV2	NA	TRBJ2-7	TRBD2	17	TGTGTCAGCAGGGGGACTAGCGGGGGACGCGCCCTCTACGAGCAGTACTTC	CVSRGTSGGRALYEQYF
TRBV3-1	NA	TRBJ2-7	NA	15	TGTGCCAGCAGCCAAGATTTACTAGCAGGCTACGAGCAGTACTTC	CASSQDLLAGYEQYF
TRBV20-1	NA	TRBJ2-7	TRBD2	14	TGCAGTGCTCTTGAGCGGGGAACTTACAATGAGCAGTACTTC	CSALERGTYNEQYF
TRBV28	few	TRBJ2-5	NA	15	TGTGCCAGCAGGTATCGGGACAAGCACCAAGAGACCCAGTACTTC	CASRYRDKHQETQYF
TRBV20-1	many	TRBJ2-3	NA	15	TGCAGCGCCGATGGGGGGAGGAAGAGCACAGATACGCAGTATTTT	CSADGGRKSTDTQYF
TRBV10-2	NA	TRBJ1-6	TRBD1	16	TGCGCCAGCAGTGACATGGGACAGTTTAATAGCTCACCCCTCCACTTT	CASSDMGQFNSSPLHF
TRBV7-6	NA	TRBJ2-6	NA	18	TGTGCCAGCAGACCCGGGACGCGGGGACCGTCTGGGGCCAACGTCCTGACTTTC	CASRPGTRGPSGANVLTF
TRBV20-1	NA	TRBJ2-3	NA	11	TGCAGTGGAGCGCGGACAGATACGCAGTATTTT	CSGARTDTQYF
TRBV28	NA	TRBJ2-3	TRBD2	16	TGTGCCAGCAGTTTTTCGCAGCGGGAGGGCTCGGATACGCAGTATTTT	CASSFSQREGSDTQYF
TRBV7-2	many	TRBJ1-5	NA	13	TGTGCCAGCAGCTTATCCCTGAATCAGCCCCAGCATTTT	CASSLSLNQPQHF
TRBV21-1	NA	TRBJ2-3	NA	14	TGTGCCAGCACGTGGCTAGGCGGGATAGATACGCAGTATTTT	CASTWLGGIDTQYF
TRBV9	NA	TRBJ1-1	TRBD1	14	TGTGCCAGCAGCGGCGGACAGGGATACACTGAAGCTTTCTTT	CASSGGQGYTEAFF
TRBV6-2/TRBV6-3	NA	TRBJ2-1	NA	14	TGTGCCAGCAGTTTACCCCCAGGGATCAATGAGCAGTTCTTC	CASSLPPGINEQFF
TRBV3-1	few	TRBJ2-1	TRBD2	17	TGTGCCAGCAGCCTTCCCGGGACTAGCGTTACCTACAATGAGCAGTTCTTC	CASSLPGTSVTYNEQFF
TRBV2	NA	TRBJ2-1	NA	13	TGTGCCAGCATCGAGGACTCTTACAATGAGCAGTTCTTC	CASIEDSYNEQFF
TRBV2	NA	TRBJ2-3	TRBD2	15	TGTGCCAGCAGGGAGACTAGCGGACGTGGAGATACGCAGTATTTT	CASRETSGRGDTQYF
TRBV27	few	TRBJ2-3	TRBD2	17	TGTGCCAGCAGTGCAAGGACTAGCGGAGAACACACAGATACGCAGTATTTT	CASSARTSGEHTDTQYF
TRBV20-1	NA	TRBJ2-5	TRBD2	15	TGCAGTGCAAAGGGAGAGGAACTAGCGGCCCGGGAGCAGTACTTC	CSAKGEELAAREQYF
TRBV5-4	few	TRBJ2-5	NA	15	TGTGCCAGCAGCCAAGGGACGGGGACTCAAGAGACCCAGTACTTC	CASSQGTGTQETQYF
TRBV6-6	few	TRBJ1-2	TRBD1	17	TGTGCCAGCAGTTTCTCTCTGGCAGGGGGCGGTGACTATGGCTACACCTTC	CASSFSLAGGGDYGYTF
TRBV10-3	few	TRBJ1-6	NA	13	TGTGCCATCACGACAGATTATAATTCACCCCTCCACTTT	CAITTDYNSPLHF
TRBV6-5	NA	TRBJ2-1	NA	12	TGTGCCAGCAGTTATGGGATTGATGAGCAGTTCTTC	CASSYGIDEQFF
TRBV4-1	NA	TRBJ2-7	TRBD1	16	TGCGCCAGCAGCCGGTCCGGGACAGGGAACTCCTACGAGCGGTACTTC	CASSRSGTGNSYERYF
TRBV29-1	NA	TRBJ2-2	NA	14	TGCAGCGTTGGGGGGGCTAGAATTACCGGGGAGCTGTTTTTT	CSVGGARITGELFF
TRBV28	few	TRBJ2-5	NA	16	TGTGCCAGCAGTCCAATAGGGACCCACGTAGAAGGGACCCAGTACTTC	CASSPIGTHVEGTQYF
TRBV5-1	few	TRBJ1-4	NA	15	TGCGCCAGCAGCTTAGCAGTCAGGTCTAATGAAAAACTGTTTTTT	CASSLAVRSNEKLFF
TRBV5-6	NA	TRBJ2-5	TRBD1	17	TGTGCCAGCAGCCCCACCGGGACAGACAAGGCAGGGGGGACCCAGTACTTC	CASSPTGTDKAGGTQYF
TRBV4-1	NA	TRBJ2-1	NA	15	TGCGCCAGCAGCCACCCGGTCAAGAAGGGAAATGAGCAGTTCTTC	CASSHPVKKGNEQFF
TRBV28	NA	TRBJ1-2	NA	17	TGTGCCAGCAGTTCTCTGCGGGGGACGGAATATTCTGGTGGCTACACCTTC	CASSSLRGTEYSGGYTF
TRBV7-6	few	TRBJ2-3	TRBD2	17	TGTGCCAGCAGCTTAAAACTAGCGGACTCTAGCACAGATACGCAGTATTTT	CASSLKLADSSTDTQYF
TRBV5-1	NA	TRBJ2-2	NA	15	TGCGCCAGCAGCCCCAGGACCCCGAACACCGGGGAGCTGTTTTTT	CASSPRTPNTGELFF